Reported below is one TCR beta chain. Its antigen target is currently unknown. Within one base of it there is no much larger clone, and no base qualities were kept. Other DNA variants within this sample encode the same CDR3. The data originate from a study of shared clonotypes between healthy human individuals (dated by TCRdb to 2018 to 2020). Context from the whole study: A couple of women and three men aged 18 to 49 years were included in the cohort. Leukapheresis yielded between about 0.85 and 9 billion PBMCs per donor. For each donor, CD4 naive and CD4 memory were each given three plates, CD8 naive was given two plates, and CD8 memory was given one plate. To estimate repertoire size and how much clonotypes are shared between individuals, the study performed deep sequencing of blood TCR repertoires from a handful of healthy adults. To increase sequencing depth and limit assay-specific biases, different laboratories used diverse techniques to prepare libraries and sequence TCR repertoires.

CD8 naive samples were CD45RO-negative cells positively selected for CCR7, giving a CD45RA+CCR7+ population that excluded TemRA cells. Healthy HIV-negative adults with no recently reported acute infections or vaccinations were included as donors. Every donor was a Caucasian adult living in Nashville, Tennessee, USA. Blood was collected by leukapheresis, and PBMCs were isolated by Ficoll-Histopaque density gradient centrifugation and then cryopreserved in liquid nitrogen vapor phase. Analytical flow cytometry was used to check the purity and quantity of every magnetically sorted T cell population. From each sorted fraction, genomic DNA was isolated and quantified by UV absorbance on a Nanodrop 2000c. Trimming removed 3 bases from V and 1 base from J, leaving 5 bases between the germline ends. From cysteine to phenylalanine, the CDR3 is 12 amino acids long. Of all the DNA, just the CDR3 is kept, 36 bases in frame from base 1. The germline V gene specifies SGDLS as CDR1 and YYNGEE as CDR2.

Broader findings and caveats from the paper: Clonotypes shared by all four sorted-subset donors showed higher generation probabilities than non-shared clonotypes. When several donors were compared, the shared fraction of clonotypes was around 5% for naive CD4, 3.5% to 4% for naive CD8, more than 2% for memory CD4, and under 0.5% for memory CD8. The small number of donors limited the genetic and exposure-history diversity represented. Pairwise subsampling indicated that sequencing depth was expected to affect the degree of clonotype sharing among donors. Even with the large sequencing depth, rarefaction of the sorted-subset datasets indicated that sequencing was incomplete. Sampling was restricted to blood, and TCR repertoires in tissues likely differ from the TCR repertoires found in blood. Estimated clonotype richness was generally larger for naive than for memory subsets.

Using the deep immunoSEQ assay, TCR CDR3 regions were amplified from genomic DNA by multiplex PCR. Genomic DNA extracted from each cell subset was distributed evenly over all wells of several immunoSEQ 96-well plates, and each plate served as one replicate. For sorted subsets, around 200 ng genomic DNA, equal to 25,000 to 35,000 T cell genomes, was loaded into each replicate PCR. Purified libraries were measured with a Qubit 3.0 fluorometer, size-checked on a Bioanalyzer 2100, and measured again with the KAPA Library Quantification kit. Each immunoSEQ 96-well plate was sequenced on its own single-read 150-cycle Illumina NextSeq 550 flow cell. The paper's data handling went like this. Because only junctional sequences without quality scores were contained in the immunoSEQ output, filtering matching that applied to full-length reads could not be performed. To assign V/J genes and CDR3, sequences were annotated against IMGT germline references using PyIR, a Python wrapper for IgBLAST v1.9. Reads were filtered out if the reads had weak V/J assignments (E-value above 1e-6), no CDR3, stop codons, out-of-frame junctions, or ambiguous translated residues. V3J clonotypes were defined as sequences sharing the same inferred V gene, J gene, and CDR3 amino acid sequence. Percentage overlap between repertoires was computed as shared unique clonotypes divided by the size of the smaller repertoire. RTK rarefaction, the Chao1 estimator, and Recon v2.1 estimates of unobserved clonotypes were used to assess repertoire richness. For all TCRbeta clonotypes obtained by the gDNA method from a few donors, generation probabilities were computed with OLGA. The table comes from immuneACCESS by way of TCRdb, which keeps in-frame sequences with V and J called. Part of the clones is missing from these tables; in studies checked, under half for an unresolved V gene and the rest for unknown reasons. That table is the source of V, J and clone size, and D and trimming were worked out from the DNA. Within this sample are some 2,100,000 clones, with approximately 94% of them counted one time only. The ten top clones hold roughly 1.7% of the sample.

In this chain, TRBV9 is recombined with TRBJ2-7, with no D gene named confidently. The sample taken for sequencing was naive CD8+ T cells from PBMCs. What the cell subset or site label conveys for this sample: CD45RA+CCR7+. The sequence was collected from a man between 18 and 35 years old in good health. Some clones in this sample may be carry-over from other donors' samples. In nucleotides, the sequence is TGTGCCAGCAGCGGGAGTTCCTACGAGCAGTACTTC. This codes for CASSGSSYEQYF.